These 3 T cell receptor beta chains were sequenced from one sample in a study of blood T cell repertoires in COVID-19. Data came from immunoSEQ multiplex PCR; TCRdb stores just in-frame clones and leaves some out. The sample holds roughly 88,000 clones, 75% to 95% seen once. The sample was peripheral blood. The receptor source for this set is a woman in her fifties or sixties in a cohort sampled during active COVID-19.

The chain employs TRBV28 and TRBJ1-6, with unresolved D. Germline V CDR1 and CDR2: MDHEN, SYDVKM. V was pared by 3 bases and J by 10 bases, with 16 bases between. This CDR3 has 15 residues. The CDR3 nucleotides are TGTGCCAGCAGTTTTAGGCAGTTGAAGAGGTCACCCCTCCACTTT. Its translation: CASSFRQLKRSPLHF.

The chain is built from TRBV5-1 and TRBJ2-5; 16 bases are shared with TRBD2. The CDR3 is 19 amino acids. Germline loops: CDR1 SGHRS, CDR2 YFSETQ. The trim removed 4 bases at V and 3 bases at J, leaving 12 bases unmatched. CDR3 nucleotides: TGCGCCAGCAGCCCGGGGACTAGCGGGAGGGATTATTTTAAAGAGACCCAGTACTTC. The encoded protein is CASSPGTSGRDYFKETQYF.

This chain joins TRBV7-3 and TRBJ2-2, with D perhaps matching TRBD2 (5 bases). Germline V CDR1 and CDR2: SGHTA, FQGTGA. With 5 bases removed from V and 1 base from J, the gap between germline ends came to 8 bases. CDR3 length equals 14 residues. The CDR3 DNA reads as TGTGCCAGCAGCCCCCGGGAGAACACCGGGGAGCTGTTTTTT. Translated: CASSPRENTGELFF.